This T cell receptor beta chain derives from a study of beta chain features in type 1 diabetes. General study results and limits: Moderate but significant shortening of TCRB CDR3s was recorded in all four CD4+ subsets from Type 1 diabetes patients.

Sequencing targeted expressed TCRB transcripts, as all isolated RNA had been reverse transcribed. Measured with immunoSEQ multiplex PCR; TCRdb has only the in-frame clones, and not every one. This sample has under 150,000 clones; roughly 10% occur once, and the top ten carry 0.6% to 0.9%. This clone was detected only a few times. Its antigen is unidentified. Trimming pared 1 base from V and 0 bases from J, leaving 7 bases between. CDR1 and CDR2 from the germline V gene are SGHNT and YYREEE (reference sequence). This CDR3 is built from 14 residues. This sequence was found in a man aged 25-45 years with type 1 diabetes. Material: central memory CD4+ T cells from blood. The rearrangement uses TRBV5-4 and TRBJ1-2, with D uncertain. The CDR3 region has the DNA TGTGCCAGCAGCTTGCCGAGAGCTAACTATGGCTACACCTTC. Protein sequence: CASSLPRANYGYTF.